These T cell receptor beta chains were read from a single sample in a study of vaccination and CD4 T cells after COVID-19. TCRdb called the PCR reads again in MiXCR, with one record for every CDR3 protein. The table has about 8,500 distinct CDR3 sequences, 40% to 60% seen once; the top ten hold around 21%. Antigen specificity for these receptors is unknown. Material: CD4+ T cells from blood, cultured in vitro. The receptors derive from a human donor who had recovered from COVID-19. Each CDR3 is given with its conserved first and last residue. A clone size is listed for some rows: how often the clone was seen (once, few, many), or a class if it is expanded.

cdr3_aa | j_call | v_call | clone_size
CSASGVDRLAKNIQYF | TRBJ2-4 | TRBV20-1 | NA
CASSPSRRQGNPLRPQHF | TRBJ1-5 | TRBV27 | few
CASSLGASTAIYSPLHF | TRBJ1-6 | TRBV5-4 | NA
CASSLISGGRMTHQPQHF | TRBJ1-5 | TRBV27 | few
CASSSKAGGPYEQYF | TRBJ2-7 | TRBV6-5 | NA
CASSDKNGQGKCNQPQHF | TRBJ1-5 | TRBV6-4 | NA
CASSDGRGANYGYTF | TRBJ1-2 | TRBV2 | few
CASSAGMGPQHF | TRBJ1-5 | TRBV19 | NA
CASSGGGSGGGFIDTQYF | TRBJ2-3 | TRBV28 | NA
CASSAREGQPTGELFF | TRBJ2-2 | TRBV7-9 | NA
CSARGWEAGSPDTQYF | TRBJ2-3 | TRBV20-1 | NA
CASSLIGGGTEAFF | TRBJ1-1 | TRBV7-9 | NA
CSAREGTTIVGYTF | TRBJ1-2 | TRBV20-1 | NA
CAIRSTGAAQPQHF | TRBJ1-5 | TRBV10-3 | NA
CASGGENTGELFF | TRBJ2-2 | TRBV10-1 | NA
CATSRRQGGNYGYTF | TRBJ1-2 | TRBV15 | few
CASSPTIQGPGELFF | TRBJ2-2 | TRBV12-3/TRBV12-4 | NA
CASSLAGTATNEKLFF | TRBJ1-4 | TRBV7-6 | NA
CASSPGYTEAFF | TRBJ1-1 | TRBV6-1 | NA
CASSQRGGREGTQYF | TRBJ2-3 | TRBV7-2 | medium-sized
CASRGAGTALKPANTGELFF | TRBJ2-2 | TRBV10-2 | once
CSVDTDRVRMNGYTF | TRBJ1-2 | TRBV29-1 | NA
CASSPGPQESENGYTF | TRBJ1-2 | TRBV5-1 | NA
CASSESRGGLGNEQFF | TRBJ2-1 | TRBV10-1 | few
CATSKTGGTDTQYF | TRBJ2-3 | TRBV15 | few
CASSDPGTTNTIYF | TRBJ1-3 | TRBV10-1 | once
CASRLTGGEVEAFF | TRBJ1-1 | TRBV5-1 | NA
CASSWDRGNSPLHF | TRBJ1-6 | TRBV27 | few
CASSSEAGTGISGANVLTF | TRBJ2-6 | TRBV11-3 | NA
CASSVGTGLNQPQHF | TRBJ1-5 | TRBV5-1 | once
CASSQGPWSPLHF | TRBJ1-6 | TRBV3-1 | once
CHRDRGLVDTEAFF | TRBJ1-1 | TRBV6-1 | NA
CASSKNLTANLSDTQYF | TRBJ2-3 | TRBV21-1 | medium-sized
CASRKKERQTNQPQHF | TRBJ1-5 | TRBV2 | NA
CASTGILVPGTEAFF | TRBJ1-1 | TRBV28 | NA
CASSSYGPHNEQFF | TRBJ2-1 | TRBV7-2 | NA
CASSPPAGHKNVEQYF | TRBJ2-7 | TRBV18 | NA
CTSSQVRSGFDGYTF | TRBJ1-2 | TRBV1 | few
CATSPQAGGPLYEQYF | TRBJ2-7 | TRBV24-1 | once
CASSLGTTKAGDTQYF | TRBJ2-3 | TRBV7-2 | NA
CASSLDPGALSGGYTF | TRBJ1-2 | TRBV5-4 | few
CASSLRTGLVENIQYF | TRBJ2-4 | TRBV7-2 | medium-sized
CVTAIRGQPQHF | TRBJ1-5 | TRBV6-2/TRBV6-3 | NA
CASSLERRNEEAFF | TRBJ1-1 | TRBV5-1 | NA
CASSEWVGTTIYF | TRBJ1-3 | TRBV2 | NA